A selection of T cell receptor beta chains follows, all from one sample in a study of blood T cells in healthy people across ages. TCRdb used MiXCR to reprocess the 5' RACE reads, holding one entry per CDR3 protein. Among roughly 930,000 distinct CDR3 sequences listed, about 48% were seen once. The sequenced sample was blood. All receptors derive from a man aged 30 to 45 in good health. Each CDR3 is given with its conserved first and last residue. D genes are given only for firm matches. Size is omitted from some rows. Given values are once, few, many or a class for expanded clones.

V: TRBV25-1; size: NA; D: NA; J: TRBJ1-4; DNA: TGTGCCAGCAGTGAATTCAGGGGTGACGAAAAACTGTTTTTT; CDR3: CASSEFRGDEKLFF
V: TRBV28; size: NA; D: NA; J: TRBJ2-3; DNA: TGTGCCAGCAGTGTTGAGGGCCTAGGGGCAGATACGCAGTATTTT; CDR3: CASSVEGLGADTQYF
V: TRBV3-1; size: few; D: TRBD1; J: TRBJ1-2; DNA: TGTGCCAGCAGCTTACGGATCACAGGGGCTAACTATGGCTACACCTTC; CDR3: CASSLRITGANYGYTF
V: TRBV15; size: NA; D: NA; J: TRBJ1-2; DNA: TGTGCCACCAGCAGAGCCGGGTCGCCTTATGGCTACACCTTC; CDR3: CATSRAGSPYGYTF
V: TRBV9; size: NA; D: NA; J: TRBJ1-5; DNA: TGTGCCAGCAGCGTAGAGGGGGACCTGCCCCAGCATTTT; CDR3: CASSVEGDLPQHF
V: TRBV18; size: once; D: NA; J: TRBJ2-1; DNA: TGTGCCAGCTCACCGGTTCGGGCACAGGCGAACAATGAGCAGTTCTTC; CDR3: CASSPVRAQANNEQFF
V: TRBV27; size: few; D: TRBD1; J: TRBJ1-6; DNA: TGTGCCAGCAGGGGGGAACAGGGGTTCAGGTCACCCCTCCACTTT; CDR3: CASRGEQGFRSPLHF
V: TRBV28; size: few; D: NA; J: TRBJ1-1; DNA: TGTGCCAGCAGCTCGCGCATGAACACTGAAGCTTTCTTT; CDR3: CASSSRMNTEAFF
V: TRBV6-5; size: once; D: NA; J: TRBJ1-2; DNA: TGTGCCAGCAGTTACTCGGGGACGAGAAGCTATGGCTACACCTTC; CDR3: CASSYSGTRSYGYTF
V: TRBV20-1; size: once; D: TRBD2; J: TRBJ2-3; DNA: TGCAGTGCTCCGGTAGCGGGGACTAGCACAGATACGCAGTATTTT; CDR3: CSAPVAGTSTDTQYF
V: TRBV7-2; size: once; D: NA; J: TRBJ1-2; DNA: TGTGCCAGCAGCCCCGGTGGGATGAGGGTCAACTATGGCTACACCTTC; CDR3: CASSPGGMRVNYGYTF
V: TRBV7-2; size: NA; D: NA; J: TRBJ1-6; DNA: TGTGCCAGCAGCTTAAGGCTGGGAAGCTCCTATAATTCACCCCTCCACTTT; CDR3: CASSLRLGSSYNSPLHF
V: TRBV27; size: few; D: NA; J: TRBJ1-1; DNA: TGTGCCAGCAGTTTGGGACACGGAGGGGATACTGAAGCTTTCTTT; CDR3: CASSLGHGGDTEAFF
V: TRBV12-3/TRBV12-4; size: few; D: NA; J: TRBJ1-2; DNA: TGTGCCAGCAGTTTTTCAGGGCTGGGCGGCTACACCTTC; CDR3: CASSFSGLGGYTF
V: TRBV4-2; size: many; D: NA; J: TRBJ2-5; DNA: TGTGCCAGCAGCCGGGGCGGCCAGCAAGAGACCCAGTACTTC; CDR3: CASSRGGQQETQYF
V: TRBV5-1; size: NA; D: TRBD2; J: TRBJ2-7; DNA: TGCGCCAGCAGCTGGGGGACCGGGGTCCGGAGGACTAGCGGTTACGAGCAGTACTTC; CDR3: CASSWGTGVRRTSGYEQYF
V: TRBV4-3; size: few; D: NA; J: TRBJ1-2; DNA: TGCGCCAGCAGCCAAGAGTTCCTGGGAGCCACTAACTATGGCTACACCTTC; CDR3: CASSQEFLGATNYGYTF
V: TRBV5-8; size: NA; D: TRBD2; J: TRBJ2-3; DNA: TGTGCCAGCAGCTCCAGAGCGGGGGTCTACACAGATACGCAGTATTTT; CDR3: CASSSRAGVYTDTQYF
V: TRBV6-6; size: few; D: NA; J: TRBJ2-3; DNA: TGTGCCAGCACTGCCGGGGCCGATTCTTCTACGCAGTATTTT; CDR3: CASTAGADSSTQYF
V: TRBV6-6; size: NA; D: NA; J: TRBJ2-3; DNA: TGTGCCAGCAACCCGGGTATGGGACTCGTCCGTACAGATACGCAGTATTTT; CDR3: CASNPGMGLVRTDTQYF
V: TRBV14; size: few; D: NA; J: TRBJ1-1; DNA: TGTGCCAGCAGCCAATCAGCCCAATCTGGGGGACGAACTTTCTTT; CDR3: CASSQSAQSGGRTFF
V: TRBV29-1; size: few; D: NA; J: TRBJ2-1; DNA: TGCAGCGTTGAAGGGTGGAGGGACGGGGCCAATGAGCAGTTCTTC; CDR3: CSVEGWRDGANEQFF
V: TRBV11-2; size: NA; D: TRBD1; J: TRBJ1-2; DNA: TGTGCCAGCAGGGGGACAGGGGCAAACTATGGCTACACCTTC; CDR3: CASRGTGANYGYTF
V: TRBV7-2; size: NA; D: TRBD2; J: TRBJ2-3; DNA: TGTGCCAGCAGCTTACTAGCGGGGACTCATAGGGATACGCAGTATTTT; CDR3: CASSLLAGTHRDTQYF
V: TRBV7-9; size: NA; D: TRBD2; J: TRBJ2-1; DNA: TGTGCCAGCAGCAAACTAGCGGGGGGGGACAATGAGCAGTTCTTC; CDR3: CASSKLAGGDNEQFF
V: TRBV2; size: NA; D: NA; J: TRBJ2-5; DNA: TGTGCCAGCAGTGAAAGGATCGGGACCCAGTACTTC; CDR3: CASSERIGTQYF
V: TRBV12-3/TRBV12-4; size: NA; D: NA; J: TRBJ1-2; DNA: TGTGCCAGCAGTTTACCCCGGGAAGGTTACTATGGCTACACCTTT; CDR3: CASSLPREGYYGYTF
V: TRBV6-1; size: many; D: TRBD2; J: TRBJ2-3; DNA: TGTGCCAGCAGTGAAGAGCGGGGGGGGACAGATACGCAGTATTTT; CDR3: CASSEERGGTDTQYF
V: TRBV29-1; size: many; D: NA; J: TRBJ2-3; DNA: TGCAGCGTTGATCAGGCAGACAGCACAGATACGCAGTATTTT; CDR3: CSVDQADSTDTQYF
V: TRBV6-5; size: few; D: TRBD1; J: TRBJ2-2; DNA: TGTGCCACCAATTGGGGGACAGGGAGTCCCGGGGAGCTGTTTTTT; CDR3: CATNWGTGSPGELFF
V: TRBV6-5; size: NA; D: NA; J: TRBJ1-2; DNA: TGTGCCAGCAGTCTCGAAAGGCGCTATGGCTACACCTTC; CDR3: CASSLERRYGYTF
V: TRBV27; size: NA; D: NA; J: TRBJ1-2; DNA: TGTGCCAGCAGTTTATCCTCGACAGGATACTATGGCTACACCTTC; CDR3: CASSLSSTGYYGYTF
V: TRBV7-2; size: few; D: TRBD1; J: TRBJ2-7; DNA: TGTGCCAGCAGCTTCGGGACAGACTCCTACGAGCAGTACTTC; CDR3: CASSFGTDSYEQYF
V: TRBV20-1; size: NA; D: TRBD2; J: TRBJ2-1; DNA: TGCAGTGGGCAGCGGGGGGGCATAAATGAGCAGTTCTTC; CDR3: CSGQRGGINEQFF
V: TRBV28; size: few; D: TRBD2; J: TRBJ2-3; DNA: TGTGCCAGCAGTTTATGGGGGCGGGCTAGCGGGGCGCCAGATACGCAGTATTTT; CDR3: CASSLWGRASGAPDTQYF
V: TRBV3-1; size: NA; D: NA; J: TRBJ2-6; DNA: TGTGCCAGCAGCCTTCGTTCCGGGCCCTCTGGGGCCAACGTCCTGACTTTC; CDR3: CASSLRSGPSGANVLTF